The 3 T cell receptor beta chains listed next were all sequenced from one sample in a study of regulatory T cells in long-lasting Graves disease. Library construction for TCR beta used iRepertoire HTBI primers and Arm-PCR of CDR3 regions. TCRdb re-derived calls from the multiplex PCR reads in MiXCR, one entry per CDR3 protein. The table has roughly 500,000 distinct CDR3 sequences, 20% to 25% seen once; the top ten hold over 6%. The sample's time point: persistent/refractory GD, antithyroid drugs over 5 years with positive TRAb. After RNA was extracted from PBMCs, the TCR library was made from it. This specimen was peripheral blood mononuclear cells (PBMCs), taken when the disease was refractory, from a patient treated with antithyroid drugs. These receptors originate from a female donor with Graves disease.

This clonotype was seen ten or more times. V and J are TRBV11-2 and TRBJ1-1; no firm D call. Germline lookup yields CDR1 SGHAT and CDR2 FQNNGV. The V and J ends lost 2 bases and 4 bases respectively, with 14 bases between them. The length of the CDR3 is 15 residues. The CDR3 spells CASSLHRSDSTEAFF. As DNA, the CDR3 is TGTGCCAGCAGCTTACACCGAAGCGATTCCACTGAAGCTTTCTTT.

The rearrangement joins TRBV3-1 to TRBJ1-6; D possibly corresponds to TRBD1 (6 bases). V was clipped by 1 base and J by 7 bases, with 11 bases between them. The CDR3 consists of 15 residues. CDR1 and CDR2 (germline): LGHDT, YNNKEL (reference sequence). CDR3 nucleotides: TGTGCCAGCAGCCAAGCGGACAGAAGGAATTCACCCCTCCACTTT. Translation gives CASSQADRRNSPLHF.

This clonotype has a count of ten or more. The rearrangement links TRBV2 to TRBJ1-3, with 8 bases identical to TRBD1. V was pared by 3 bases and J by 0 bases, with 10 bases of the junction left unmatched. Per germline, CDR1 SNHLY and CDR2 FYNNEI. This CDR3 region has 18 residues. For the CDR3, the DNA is TGTGCCAGCAGTGAGGTTACAGCCGGACAGGGCTCTGGAAACACCATATATTTT. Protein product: CASSEVTAGQGSGNTIYF. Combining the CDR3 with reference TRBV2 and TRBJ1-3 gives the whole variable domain EPEVTQTPSHQVTQMGQEVILRCVPISNHLYFYWYRQILGQKVEFLVSFYNNEISEKSEIFDDQFSVERPDGSNFTLKIRSTKLEDSAMYFCASSEVTAGQGSGNTIYFGEGSWLTVV.